This T cell receptor (beta chain) is drawn from a study of shared clonotypes between healthy human individuals. Overall study: The composition of the donors was two women and a few men aged 18 to 49.

None of the donors, who were healthy HIV-negative adults, had recently had acute infections or vaccinations. From CD4+ cells came CD45RA+ naive and CD45RA-negative memory subsets. V was pared by 1 base and J by 2 bases, with 8 bases between. This CDR3 is built from 14 residues. Per the germline V gene, CDR1 is SGHTA and CDR2 is FQGNSA. At the deep level, the assay was run. The data were produced by immunoSEQ multiplex PCR, yet TCRdb's version contains in-frame clones alone and is incomplete. This sample has hundreds of thousands of clones, with around 73% found just once. This TCR came from a woman in her thirties in good health. The V call is TRBV7-2, the J call TRBJ1-1; D remains unclear. Sequencing was carried out using memory CD4+ T cells sorted from blood. Specified subset: CD45RA-negative fraction. This chain's CDR3 is CASSLGGSNTEAFF. The CDR3 DNA reads TGTGCCAGCAGCTTAGGAGGGAGTAACACTGAAGCTTTCTTT.